This T cell receptor beta chain is drawn from a study of shared clonotypes between healthy human individuals. Assay used: immunoSEQ multiplex PCR; TCRdb lists only in-frame clones, some missing. The profile shows around 1.9 million clones, 85% to 95% of them singletons. Trimming left V 5 bases short and J 2 bases short, with 12 bases between. Germline values: CDR1 SEHNR, CDR2 FQNEAQ (reference sequence). The CDR3 spans 15 residues. Naive CD8 cells comprised CD45RO-negative, CCR7-positively selected cells, excluding terminally differentiated effector memory CD45RA+ cells. The clonotype was recovered from a man between 18 and 29 years old in good health. Some clones in this sample may be carry-over from other donors' samples. The specimen sequenced was naive CD8+ T cells from PBMCs. This chain connects TRBV7-9 to TRBJ2-2; no firm D call. CDR3 DNA: TGTGCCAGCAGCACCCGGGTTTCCAACACCGGGGAGCTGTTTTTT. Amino acid sequence: CASSTRVSNTGELFF.